These 3 T cell receptor beta chains share one sample of origin, sequenced in a study of CD8+ T cells in alopecia areata. cDNA prepared by RNA extraction and subsequent reverse transcription served as the template for sequencing. Measured with immunoSEQ multiplex PCR; TCRdb has only the in-frame clones, and not every one. In the table there are 100,000 to 150,000 clones, roughly two fifths of which are singletons. Sequenced sample: CD4+ T cells sorted from blood. The receptors shown here come from a human donor with alopecia areata.

This sequence joins TRBV29-1 and TRBJ1-1, with D perhaps TRBD1 (6 bases). The CDR3 is 12 amino acids. V was cut by 7 bases and J by 8 bases, with 17 bases left in between. Germline V gene lookup returns CDR1 SQVTM and CDR2 ANQGSEA. The DNA for the CDR3 is TGCAGCGGGGGGGGCCAGGGCCTCGAAGCTTTCTTT. Amino acids: CSGGGQGLEAFF.

Only a few counts were recorded for this clone. V is TRBV7-2 and J is TRBJ1-6, with D unclear. The V gene lost 2 bases and the J gene lost 8 bases, with 10 bases spanning the gap. Germline values: CDR1 SGHTA, CDR2 FQGNSA. This CDR3 comprises 14 residues. CDR3 DNA: TGTGCCAGCAGCTTAAGCCAGAGGGATTCACCCCTCCACTTT. This sequence encodes CASSLSQRDSPLHF.

V usage is TRBV5-1 and J usage is TRBJ2-5; D gene ambiguous. The germline gives CDR1 SGHRS, CDR2 YFSETQ. CDR3 length: 12 amino acids. The ends were cut back, 4 bases at V and 1 base at J, with 5 bases in the middle. The CDR3 DNA follows: TGCGCCAGCAGCCAGCCCCAAGAGACCCAGTACTTC. This sequence encodes CASSQPQETQYF. The variable domain in full, completed from reference TRBV5-1 and TRBJ2-5, reads KAGVTQTPRYLIKTRGQQVTLSCSPISGHRSVSWYQQTPGQGLQFLFEYFSETQRNKGNFPGRFSGRQFSNSRSEMNVSTLELGDSALYLCASSQPQETQYFGPGTRLLVL.